The rows below give T cell receptor beta chains drawn from one sample of a study of blood T cell repertoires in COVID-19. The table came from immunoSEQ multiplex PCR; TCRdb's copy has only in-frame clones and leaves some out. The sample includes 150,000 to 250,000 clones, roughly 92% of them seen just once. The sample taken for sequencing was peripheral blood. These receptors were collected from a man aged 25 to 40 with COVID-19, enrolled during active disease. Each CDR3 is given with its conserved first and last residue. Expanded clones are given a class, and other clones once, few, many or no size at all.

clone_size j_call v_call cdr3_aa
- TRBJ2-3 TRBV5-1 CASSSGEDTDTQYF
- TRBJ1-1 TRBV5-1 CASSQGGWATITEAFF
few TRBJ1-1 TRBV10-2 CASSEGEYAEAFF
- TRBJ1-2 TRBV5-4 CASSPTGIGRYGYTF
once TRBJ2-6 TRBV11-3 CASSLGTTGSSGANVLTF
- TRBJ1-2 TRBV10-3 CAISGAGQHGYTF
- TRBJ2-2 TRBV10-3 CAIRTGIDTGELFF
once TRBJ1-1 TRBV7-3 CASSLMGGGMNTEAFF
- TRBJ2-7 TRBV6-2/TRBV6-3 CASSPRGLRGEQYF
once TRBJ1-4 TRBV7-2 CASSVRRDSEKLFF
- TRBJ2-5 TRBV30 CAWSTGVQETQYF
- TRBJ2-7 TRBV27 CASSKIRRGEEQYF
- TRBJ2-5 TRBV5-1 CASSWAGTGVGETQYF
- TRBJ1-2 TRBV14 CASSQDYRGLQDGYTF
- TRBJ2-1 TRBV7-2 CASSSKGAGILYNEQFF
- TRBJ2-3 TRBV18 CASSSDLGRESTDTQYF
few TRBJ1-2 TRBV29-1 CSVAPQRYGYTF
- TRBJ1-1 TRBV6-4 CASSLTGGTEAFF
- TRBJ2-7 TRBV6-5 CASSLSRGYEQYF
- TRBJ1-5 TRBV2 CASSERGANSNQPQHF
- TRBJ2-1 TRBV9 CASSVTGSSYNEQFF
- TRBJ1-1 TRBV30 CAWSQDGGGTTEAFF
- TRBJ1-1 TRBV5-1 CASSLAGRVNTEAFF
- TRBJ1-4 TRBV10-2 CASSEAGVDEKLFF
- TRBJ1-3 TRBV7-9 CASSLTRGSGNTIYF
- TRBJ1-2 TRBV12-3/TRBV12-4 CASSLVGGDGYTF
- TRBJ1-2 TRBV3-1/TRBV3-2 CASSQAGGRFYGYTF
- TRBJ1-3 TRBV19 CASKGGLNTIYF
- TRBJ2-5 TRBV21-1 CASNPRRVRETQYF
- TRBJ2-7 TRBV15 CAVKEKRAAMYEQYF
- TRBJ2-1 TRBV30 CAWSVQAGVYNEQFF
- TRBJ2-3 TRBV9 CASSKSGGATDTQYF
- TRBJ2-7 TRBV18 CASSPRTGSSYEQYF
- TRBJ2-1 TRBV5-6 CASSWRNEQFF
- TRBJ1-5 TRBV6-5 CASRSQGNQPQHF
- TRBJ2-5 TRBV12-5 CASGFGGKQETQYF
- TRBJ2-4 TRBV4-2 CASSQGGGGGDIQYF
- TRBJ1-2 TRBV12-3/TRBV12-4 CASTSMEGGYTF
- TRBJ1-1 TRBV6-8 CASSSKSPGQGDPCMNTEAFF
- TRBJ2-1 TRBV6-5 CASSRTSLYNEQFF
- TRBJ2-1 TRBV5-1 CASRLPSSYNEQFF
- TRBJ1-5 TRBV6-5 CASSYSAGPSNQPQHF
- TRBJ1-2 TRBV5-1 CASSSDGGVYGYTF
- TRBJ1-5 TRBV11-2 CASSLGTDRVQHF
- TRBJ1-1 TRBV6-5 CASSYVGGNTEAFF
- TRBJ2-2 TRBV6-6 CASRGSGGRNTGELFF
- TRBJ1-5 TRBV21-1 CASRNSGNQPQHF
- TRBJ2-7 TRBV10-3 CAISDPDRGYEQYF
- TRBJ1-1 TRBV3-1/TRBV3-2 CASSQDHRGNTEAFF
- TRBJ1-3 TRBV30 CACHLQGNGNTIYF
- TRBJ1-6 TRBV7-9 CASSLRGNPLHF
- TRBJ1-5 TRBV30 CAWSIRQGAMSNQPQHF
- TRBJ1-2 TRBV2 CASSESSYGYTF
- TRBJ1-2 TRBV28 CASGQGTSGYTF
- TRBJ1-3 TRBV9 CASSHGTASGNTIYF